This entry lists 20 T cell receptor beta chains sequenced from one sample in a study of blood T cell repertoires in COVID-19. Profiling relied on immunoSEQ multiplex PCR, and the TCRdb table lists in-frame clones only, not all of them. This table holds some 120,000 clones, about four fifths found once. Sequenced input: peripheral blood. These receptors originate from a man aged 60 to 75 with acute or convalescent COVID-19.

The chain joins TRBV5-1 to TRBJ2-3; 9 nucleotides line up with TRBD1. V lost 0 bases, J lost 8 bases, and 4 bases stayed unmatched. Germline V lookup: CDR1 SGHRS, CDR2 YFSETQ. The CDR3 is made up of 14 amino acids. The CDR3 sequence is CASSLGDRELTQYF. The CDR3 nucleotides read TGCGCCAGCAGCTTGGGGGACAGGGAACTTACGCAGTATTTT.

V gene TRBV4-2 combines with J gene TRBJ2-7; 10 nucleotides line up with TRBD2. CDR3 size: 14 residues. Germline CDR1 is LGHNA and CDR2 is YNFKEQ. V trimming: 2 bases; J trimming: 6 bases; junction bases outside the gene matches: 4. CDR3 region: CASSQLAGGSEQYF. CDR3 bases: TGTGCCAGCAGCCAATTAGCGGGAGGCAGCGAGCAGTACTTC.

V is TRBV24-1 and J is TRBJ1-1; perhaps TRBD1 as D (5 bases). This CDR3 region has 15 residues. The V end was cut by 3 bases, the J end by 3 bases, with 13 bases between. Germline lookup yields CDR1 KGHDR and CDR2 SFDVKD. CDR3 nucleotide sequence: TGTGCCACCAGTGATGGTAAAGGGGATGACACTGAAGCTTTCTTT. Translated: CATSDGKGDDTEAFF.

CDR3 DNA sequence: TGTGCCAGCAGCGGCGAGGGGGCAACTAATGAAAAACTGTTTTTT. Its translation: CASSGEGATNEKLFF. The chain has TRBV9 and TRBJ1-4; tentatively, D is TRBD1 (6 bases). The CDR3 length is 15 residues. CDR1 is SGDLS, CDR2 YYNGEE, per germline. The ends were cut back, 3 bases at V and 0 bases at J, with 9 bases in the middle.

V usage is TRBV28 and J usage is TRBJ2-7, with 10 bases identical to TRBD1. CDR3 length: 15 amino acids. The germline V gene has CDR1 MDHEN and CDR2 SYDVKM. The junction had 10 bases not matched to a gene; V was cut back by 4 bases and J by 7 bases. CDR3 bases: TGTGCCAGCAGTTCCAGTGGGACAGGGGCGAAGGAGCAGTACTTC. Protein sequence: CASSSSGTGAKEQYF.

This clone has a single count. The chain carries TRBV4-1 and TRBJ1-1; TRBD1 might be the D (6 bases). The length of the CDR3 is 15 residues. Germline CDR1 and CDR2: MGHRA and YSYEKL. V was cut by 5 bases and J by 0 bases, with 13 bases left in between. The CDR3 sequence: CASSSIGTLNTEAFF. CDR3 sequence (DNA): TGCGCCAGCAGCTCGATAGGGACATTGAACACTGAAGCTTTCTTT.

This chain connects TRBV28 to TRBJ1-5, with 7 bases that match TRBD1. There are 17 residues in the CDR3. From germline, CDR1 is MDHEN and CDR2 SYDVKM. V gave up 5 bases and J gave up 4 bases; unmatched junction bases: 14. CDR3 bases: TGTGCCAGCAGTATGACACACATCCGACAGGGAAATCAGCCCCAGCATTTT. It is translated as CASSMTHIRQGNQPQHF.

The chain links TRBV6-5 to TRBJ1-1; D possibly corresponds to TRBD1 (5 bases). This CDR3 comprises 13 residues. From germline, CDR1 is MNHEY and CDR2 SVGAGI. The V and J ends lost 5 bases and 11 bases respectively, with 18 bases between them. The CDR3 nucleotides read TGTGCCAGCAGTACGGGGGGAAGAGTCTTCGCTTTCTTT. Protein sequence: CASSTGGRVFAFF.

This rearrangement joins TRBV6-5 to TRBJ1-6; D gene ambiguous. This CDR3 spans 13 amino acids. The germline CDR1 and CDR2 sequences are MNHEY and SVGAGI. With 7 bases removed from V and 0 bases from J, the gap between germline ends came to 4 bases. CDR3 nucleotide sequence: TGTGCCAGCATGTACTCCTATAATTCACCCCTCCACTTT. This gives the protein CASMYSYNSPLHF.

This sequence joins TRBV7-9 and TRBJ2-2; 8 bases align to TRBD1. The CDR3 has 15 residues. The V gene end was trimmed by 5 bases and the J gene end by 3 bases; junction bases not matched to a gene: 5. Germline V gives CDR1 SEHNR, CDR2 FQNEAQ (reference sequence). The CDR3 DNA follows: TGTGCCAGCAGCCGGAGGACAGGGCACACCGGGGAGCTGTTTTTT. Translation: CASSRRTGHTGELFF.

This rearrangement joins TRBV12-3 or TRBV12-4 to TRBJ2-7; no definite D call. This CDR3 has 12 residues. Between the trimmed V and J ends, which lost 0 bases and 8 bases, there was a span of 8 bases. The CDR3 DNA reads as TGTGCCAGCAGTTTAGCTGGGCAGCAGCAGTACTTC. Translated, it gives CASSLAGQQQYF.

This clone was seen once. V is TRBV28 and J is TRBJ2-7; D possibly corresponds to TRBD2 (5 bases). Germline V CDR1 and CDR2: MDHEN, SYDVKM. This CDR3 spans 14 amino acids. V gave up 5 bases and J gave up 2 bases, with 13 bases separating them. For the CDR3, the DNA is TGTGCCAGCAGTACGATCCGGACTGCCTACGAGCAGTACTTC. This gives the protein CASSTIRTAYEQYF.

The chain has TRBV11-2 and TRBJ1-4; 11 bases map to TRBD1. With 3 bases clipped from V and 9 bases from J, the junction kept 3 bases outside the gene matches. In germline, CDR1 is SGHAT, CDR2 FQNNGV. The CDR3 extends over 14 amino acids. CDR3 residues: CASSLGQGVKKLFF. In nucleotides, the CDR3 is TGTGCCAGCAGCTTGGGACAGGGGGTTAAAAAACTGTTTTTT.

The gene calls are TRBV4-1 and TRBJ2-5; TRBD1 agrees at 8 bases. In germline, CDR1 is MGHRA, CDR2 YSYEKL. Trimming took 4 bases from V and 5 from J; bases not matched to a gene: 12. The CDR3 consists of 16 residues. The CDR3 here is CASSPQPQGAGETQYF. The CDR3 region has the DNA TGCGCCAGCAGCCCCCAGCCCCAGGGGGCAGGGGAGACCCAGTACTTC.

The chain employs TRBV19 and TRBJ1-6, with TRBD1 as a possible D gene (6 bases). Trimming removed 6 bases at V and 5 bases at J, with 14 bases between. Germline V gene sequence: CDR1 LNHDA, CDR2 SQIVND (reference sequence). The CDR3 has 15 residues. DNA of the CDR3: TGTGCCAGTAGCATACAGGGTGGTAATAATTCACCCCTCCACTTT. Protein sequence: CASSIQGGNNSPLHF.

The J gene is TRBJ2-4, the V gene TRBV5-1; 7 bases match TRBD2. Trimming took 2 bases from V and 8 from J; bases not matched to a gene: 7. CDR1 SGHRS and CDR2 YFSETQ come from the germline V gene. The CDR3 loop spans 14 amino acids. The CDR3 reads CASSFTPAGDIQYF. DNA of the CDR3: TGCGCCAGCAGCTTTACCCCGGCGGGGGACATTCAGTACTTC. Full variable domain (rest looked up from reference TRBV5-1 and TRBJ2-4): KAGVTQTPRYLIKTRGQQVTLSCSPISGHRSVSWYQQTPGQGLQFLFEYFSETQRNKGNFPGRFSGRQFSNSRSEMNVSTLELGDSALYLCASSFTPAGDIQYFGAGTRLSVL.

The CDR3: CASSLAPGQGAGYTF. DNA for the CDR3: TGCGCCAGCAGCTTGGCCCCGGGGCAGGGGGCTGGCTACACCTTC. The chain combines TRBV5-1 with TRBJ1-2; 8 positions match TRBD1. The CDR3 contains 15 residues. Germline trimming cut 0 bases from V and 7 bases from J; bases unmatched to any gene: 8. CDR1 SGHRS and CDR2 YFSETQ come from the germline V gene.

The chain is built from TRBV10-3 and TRBJ1-2; 12 bases match TRBD1. The CDR3 spans 15 residues. Germline loops: CDR1 ENHRY, CDR2 SYGVKD. The junction had 9 bases not matched to a gene; V was cut back by 5 bases and J by 8 bases. CDR3 sequence reads: CAISLPGQGAKGYTF. The DNA of the CDR3 is TGTGCCATCAGTCTCCCGGGACAGGGGGCAAAAGGCTACACCTTC.

The chain uses TRBV7-3 and TRBJ1-2; the D gene is possibly TRBD1 (5 bases). The CDR3 is 13 amino acids. CDR1 and CDR2 (germline): SGHTA, FQGTGA. V lost 5 bases and J lost 7, with 14 bases in between. The CDR3 sequence: CASSPTPGSGYTF. The CDR3 region has the DNA TGTGCCAGCAGCCCTACCCCAGGGTCTGGCTACACCTTC.

The chain recombines TRBV5-4 with TRBJ2-3; the match to TRBD2 covers 14 bases. The CDR3 totals 15 residues. Germline CDR1 is SGHNT and CDR2 is YYREEE (reference sequence). V lost 3 bases, J lost 6 bases, and 3 bases stayed unmatched. For the CDR3, the DNA is TGTGCCAGCAGCTCAAGGACTAGCGGGAGGGATACGCAGTATTTT. This translates into CASSSRTSGRDTQYF.